The entry below describes one TCR beta chain. What it recognizes is unknown. Profiling relied on immunoSEQ multiplex PCR, and the TCRdb table lists in-frame clones only, not all of them. The sample lists some 130,000 clones; roughly 88% were seen once. Trimming removed 7 bases at V and 3 bases at J, with 16 bases between. The germline V gene encodes CDR1 SNHLY and CDR2 FYNNEI. The CDR3 runs to 14 residues. The data were obtained in a study of T cell responses to AZD1222 COVID-19 vaccine. Findings and caveats of the study: Spike-specific TCR breadth and depth went up after people got two AZD1222 doses. The sample set comprised mostly white British donors with more females, and clonal diversity was possibly underestimated.

This material consisted of peripheral blood, taken 28 days after the second AZD1222 dose. The rearrangement joins TRBV2 to TRBJ2-7, with D perhaps matching TRBD1 (6 bases). The receptor was isolated from an adult who received the AZD1222 COVID-19 vaccine. CDR3 DNA sequence: TGTGCCAGCACTATAGACAGGATTTACTACGAGCAGTACTTC. Its protein is CASTIDRIYYEQYF.